This entry lists 25 T cell receptor beta chains sequenced from one sample in a study of vaccination effects on CD4 cells after COVID-19. No antigen has been identified for these receptors. The table came from immunoSEQ multiplex PCR; TCRdb's copy has only in-frame clones and leaves some out. Of tens of thousands of clones listed, roughly 73% are singletons. Within the ViraFEST assay, antigen-specific CD4+ T cells underwent expansion with viral peptide pools prior to sequencing. Cultured cells yielded isolated CD4+ T cells after 10 days. This person's SARS-CoV-2 infection, confirmed by PCR, occurred between March and December 2020. The source was CD4+ T cells from PBMCs cultured with HIV peptides, collected before COVID-19 vaccination. Specified subset: HIV-1 Nef peptide pool negative control/reference culture. All receptors derive from a human donor who had a prior SARS-CoV-2 infection.

This clone came up a few times. The chain links TRBV30 to TRBJ1-4; tentatively, D is TRBD1 (6 bases). Deletions cut 1 base from V and 10 bases from J, with 13 bases between. Per germline, CDR1 GTSNPN and CDR2 SVGIG (reference sequence). The CDR3 runs to 13 residues. Written as DNA, the CDR3 is TGTGCCTGGAGTGGTTTGGGGGCAGCAAAACTGTTTTTT. This gives the protein CAWSGLGAAKLFF.

The gene calls are TRBV5-4 and TRBJ2-3; D is possibly TRBD2 (6 bases). The V end was cut by 4 bases, the J end by 3 bases, with 15 bases between. Germline CDR1 SGHNT, CDR2 YYREEE (reference sequence). The CDR3 has 15 amino acids. The CDR3 sequence is CASSPTGGRTDTQYF. CDR3 nucleotides: TGTGCCAGCAGCCCGACTGGAGGGCGAACAGATACGCAGTATTTT. Full variable domain (remainder filled in from reference TRBV5-4 and TRBJ2-3): ETGVTQSPTHLIKTRGQQVTLRCSSQSGHNTVSWYQQALGQGPQFIFQYYREEENGRGNFPPRFSGLQFPNYSSELNVNALELDDSALYLCASSPTGGRTDTQYFGPGTRLTVL.

This clone was seen a single time. The chain uses TRBV7-2 and TRBJ2-7; 12 nucleotides align to TRBD2. Germline lookup yields CDR1 SGHTA and CDR2 FQGNSA. V shed 0 bases, J shed 6 bases, and the junction held 6 bases outside the gene matches. This CDR3 is built from 16 residues. CDR3 nucleotide sequence: TGTGCCAGCAGCTTAGCGAAGACTAGCGGGGGCGCCGAGCAGTACTTC. Its translation is CASSLAKTSGGAEQYF.

The chain has TRBV10-3 and TRBJ2-2; 13 nucleotides agree with TRBD2. The CDR3 has 16 amino acids. The V gene end was trimmed by 10 bases and the J gene end by 7 bases; junction bases not matched to a gene: 12. Per germline, CDR1 ENHRY and CDR2 SYGVKD. CDR3: CATTPTSGRALGELFF. CDR3 DNA: TGTGCCACCACACCTACTAGCGGGAGGGCCCTCGGGGAGCTGTTTTTT.

There are a few counts of this clone. This sequence joins TRBV18 and TRBJ1-1; 7 bases fit TRBD1. Unmatched junction bases numbered 6, after V lost 3 bases and J lost 5 bases. Looked up from germline, CDR1 is KGHSH and CDR2 is LQKENI. This CDR3 contains 14 residues. CDR3 bases: TGTGCCAGCTCACCCGGACAGGAGTCGACTGAAGCTTTCTTT. It is translated as CASSPGQESTEAFF.

The V gene is TRBV5-5, the J gene TRBJ2-3, with D hard to call. Trimming pared 2 bases from V and 1 base from J, leaving 8 bases between. CDR1 and CDR2 from the germline V gene are SGHKS and YYEKEE (reference sequence). The CDR3 length is 14 residues. The CDR3 region is CASSFNVGTDTQYF. The CDR3 DNA sequence: TGTGCCAGCAGCTTCAACGTTGGCACAGATACGCAGTATTTT.

This clone was counted between two and nine times. CDR3 DNA: TGTGCCAGCAGCTTGGTCGGGGCCCAGGGGACGTTCTTC. Translated: CASSLVGAQGTFF. This rearrangement joins TRBV5-4 to TRBJ2-1; possibly TRBD1 for D (6 bases). Germline CDR1 reads SGHNT; CDR2 reads YYREEE (reference sequence). V gave up 0 bases and J gave up 15 bases, with 16 bases separating them. This CDR3 spans 13 amino acids.

V usage is TRBV5-4 and J usage is TRBJ1-2, with TRBD1 identical over 10 bases. CDR1 is SGHNT, CDR2 YYREEE, per germline (reference sequence). With V trimmed by 1 base and J by 1 base, 1 base remained unmatched. The CDR3 loop spans 15 amino acids. The CDR3 coding sequence is TGTGCCAGCAGCTTGAGGGACAGGGGTAACTATGGCTACACCTTC. This sequence encodes CASSLRDRGNYGYTF.

This chain connects TRBV7-2 to TRBJ2-2; the D is unclear. Trimming removed 1 base from V and 5 bases from J, with 5 bases in between. The germline V gene encodes CDR1 SGHTA and CDR2 FQGNSA. This CDR3 is 13 amino acids long. The CDR3 nucleotides read TGTGCCAGCAGCTTAGTCCAAACCGGGGAGCTGTTTTTT. Translated, it gives CASSLVQTGELFF.

The CDR3 loop is CASSVAGQGDEQYF. Written as DNA, the CDR3 is TGTGCCAGCAGCGTAGCTGGGCAGGGGGACGAGCAGTACTTC. The V gene is TRBV9, the J gene TRBJ2-7; TRBD1 matches at 7 bases. The germline V gene encodes CDR1 SGDLS and CDR2 YYNGEE. V lost 0 bases and J lost 5; bases outside the gene matches: 5. The CDR3 consists of 14 residues.

This rearrangement joins TRBV15 to TRBJ1-4; 8 bases line up with TRBD1. From germline, CDR1 is LNHNV and CDR2 YYDKDF (reference sequence). This CDR3 is 13 amino acids long. V lost 4 bases to trimming and J lost 8 bases; unmatched junction nucleotides: 3. CDR3 sequence (DNA): TGTGCCACCAGCACTAGGACAGGGGAAAAACTGTTTTTT. Its translation is CATSTRTGEKLFF.

The chain carries TRBV11-3 and TRBJ2-7; D call uncertain. Trimming stripped 5 bases from V and 5 bases from J, with 16 bases between. The germline V gene encodes CDR1 SGHNT and CDR2 YENEEA. The length of the CDR3 is 14 residues. The CDR3 region is CASSRFENENEQYF. CDR3 DNA sequence: TGTGCCAGCAGCCGCTTCGAAAATGAGAACGAGCAGTACTTC.

J is TRBJ2-7 and V is TRBV6-5; maybe TRBD2 (5 bases). From germline, CDR1 is MNHEY and CDR2 SVGAGI. With 10 bases removed from V and 6 bases from J, the gap between germline ends came to 19 bases. The CDR3 runs to 13 residues. The CDR3 bases are TGTGCCACCGCCCGGGATAGGTCTCGCGAGCAGTACTTC. Protein product: CATARDRSREQYF.

V and J are TRBV2 and TRBJ2-7; TRBD1 might be the D (5 bases). The CDR3 is 15 amino acids. Trimming shortened V by 1 base and J by 4 bases, and 14 bases separated the two germline ends. Germline CDR1 and CDR2: SNHLY and FYNNEI. This chain's CDR3 is CASSEDRGHLYEQYF. The CDR3, as DNA: TGTGCCAGCAGTGAAGATCGTGGACACTTATACGAGCAGTACTTC.

The CDR3 nucleotides read TGTGCCAGCAGTTTATTCGTCACAGATACGCAGTATTTT. The encoded protein is CASSLFVTDTQYF. The gene calls are TRBV27 and TRBJ2-3; D ambiguous. The CDR3 is 13 residues long. The germline CDR1 and CDR2 sequences are MNHEY and SMNVEV (reference sequence). V dropped 1 base and J dropped 2 bases, with 4 bases sitting between them.

V and J are TRBV9 and TRBJ2-1, with 14 positions matching TRBD2. This CDR3 spans 17 amino acids. V lost 3 bases to trimming and J lost 6 bases; unmatched junction nucleotides: 8. Germline assignment: CDR1 SGDLS and CDR2 YYNGEE. DNA for the CDR3: TGTGCCAGCAGCGAGGGGACTAGCGGGGGTAAACTCAATGAGCAGTTCTTC. Its protein is CASSEGTSGGKLNEQFF.

This clone was counted between two and nine times. This chain joins TRBV6-5 and TRBJ2-7; D is unclear. The CDR3 length is 14 residues. Trimming took off 0 bases at V and 3 bases at J, with 9 bases between the two ends. Germline V CDR1 and CDR2: MNHEY, SVGAGI. The CDR3, as DNA: TGTGCCAGCAGTTACTCAGGGTTTGACTACGAGCAGTACTTC. Translating it yields CASSYSGFDYEQYF.

The chain joins TRBV11-1 to TRBJ2-3; TRBD1 might be the D (6 bases). Germline V gene data show CDR1 as SGHAT and CDR2 as FQDESV (reference sequence). The CDR3 contains 15 residues. Trimming shortened V by 2 bases and J by 6 bases, and 15 bases separated the two germline ends. The CDR3 bases are TGTGCCAGCAGCTTACCCGAGTTGGGGGCGGATACGCAGTATTTT. It codes for CASSLPELGADTQYF.

CDR3 sequence: CASSPQPNYGYTF. The CDR3 region has the DNA TGCGCCAGCAGCCCCCAACCGAACTATGGCTACACCTTC. This chain connects TRBV5-1 to TRBJ1-2; the D is unclear. Deletions cut 4 bases from V and 2 bases from J, with 9 bases between. Germline CDR1 and CDR2: SGHRS and YFSETQ. There are 13 residues in the CDR3. Supplemented by reference TRBV5-1 and TRBJ1-2, the full variable domain reads KAGVTQTPRYLIKTRGQQVTLSCSPISGHRSVSWYQQTPGQGLQFLFEYFSETQRNKGNFPGRFSGRQFSNSRSEMNVSTLELGDSALYLCASSPQPNYGYTFGSGTRLTVV.

The CDR3 DNA reads TGTGCCAGCAGCATATCCGGGACTAGCAATGAGCAGTTCTTC. Its translation is CASSISGTSNEQFF. The chain couples TRBV5-4 to TRBJ2-1; 8 bases are shared with TRBD2. The germline CDR1 and CDR2 sequences are SGHNT and YYREEE (reference sequence). Trimming took 4 bases from V and 6 from J; bases not matched to a gene: 6. The CDR3 length is 14 residues.

This clone has more than one count but fewer than ten. This chain links TRBV11-2 with TRBJ2-1; TRBD2 matches 14 bases. Germline loops: CDR1 SGHAT, CDR2 FQNNGV. V shed 5 bases, J shed 6 bases, and the junction held 3 bases outside the gene matches. The CDR3 covers 15 residues. The CDR3 loop reads CASSPGTSGSNEQFF. The CDR3 nucleotides are TGTGCCAGCAGCCCCGGGACTAGCGGGAGCAATGAGCAGTTCTTC.

The genes are TRBV6-2 or TRBV6-3 and TRBJ2-2; 9 bases align to TRBD1. The J segment lost 5 bases and the V segment lost 6 bases, leaving 7 bases of the junction unmatched. This CDR3 comprises 15 residues. Germline V gene sequence: CDR1 MNHEY, CDR2 SVGEGT. The CDR3 sequence: CASSRAGTGTGELFF. The CDR3 bases are TGTGCCAGCAGCCGCGCCGGGACAGGGACCGGGGAGCTGTTTTTT.

The chain joins TRBV5-5 to TRBJ1-5, with D unresolved. The CDR3 runs 14 residues. V was pared by 3 bases and J by 4 bases, with 11 bases between. Germline CDR1 reads SGHKS; CDR2 reads YYEKEE (reference sequence). Written as DNA, the CDR3 is TGTGCCAGCAGCTCAGGACGGGTAAATCAGCCCCAGCATTTT. Translation gives CASSSGRVNQPQHF.

This clone was picked up a small number of times. One end of the junction does not line up with germline, which may come from a read error. The chain recombines TRBV6-2 or TRBV6-3 with TRBJ2-3; 9 nucleotides agree with TRBD2. Germline assignment: CDR1 MNHEY and CDR2 SVGEGT. The CDR3 loop spans 14 amino acids. CDR3 sequence (DNA): TGTGCCAGCAGTAGCGGGACTAGCAAAGATACGCAGTATTTT. Residues: CASSSGTSKDTQYF.

V usage is TRBV18 and J usage is TRBJ1-6; no reliable D call. Between the trimmed V and J ends, which lost 6 bases and 6 bases, there was a span of 15 bases. Germline-derived CDR1 and CDR2 are KGHSH and LQKENI. This CDR3 has 15 residues. CDR3 region: CASSLTGRLNSPLHF. DNA of the CDR3: TGTGCCAGCTCTCTAACCGGGAGACTTAATTCACCCCTCCACTTT. Full variable domain (remainder filled in from reference TRBV18 and TRBJ1-6): NAGVMQNPRHLVRRRGQEARLRCSPMKGHSHVYWYRQLPEEGLKFMVYLQKENIIDESGMPKERFSAEFPKEGPSILRIQQVVRGDSAAYFCASSLTGRLNSPLHFGNGTRLTVT.